The present TCR beta chain was sequenced within a study of CDR3 diversity in severe acne. TCRdb called the PCR reads again in MiXCR, with one record for every CDR3 protein. The sample lists tens of thousands of distinct CDR3 sequences; roughly 49% were seen once. Germline-derived CDR1 and CDR2 are KGHDR and SFDVKD. The CDR3 has 17 residues. A note on this clonotype: One end of the junction varies from germline; a read error may be responsible.

This chain uses TRBV24-1 with TRBJ2-2, with TRBD2 identical over 10 bases. Material: blood. The receptor was derived from a male donor with severe acne vulgaris. This CDR3 reads CAASDLPLAGATGELFF. DNA for the CDR3: TGTGCCGCCAGTGATTTGCCCCTAGCGGGAGCGACCGGGGAGCTGTTTTTT.